The next 4 T cell receptor beta chains were all read from a single sample in a study of T cells after yellow fever vaccination. Via MiXCR, TCRdb re-called the 5' RACE reads, giving one row per CDR3 protein. The data hold about 330,000 distinct CDR3 sequences, with over 3.5% observed a single time. Sequenced here: PBMCs, sampled 5 days after the yellow fever booster vaccination. These TCRs come from a man aged 18-30 years who received the YFV17D yellow fever vaccine.

The chain employs TRBV3-1 and TRBJ2-7, with TRBD1 matching 10 bases. Germline V CDR1 and CDR2: LGHDT, YNNKEL (reference sequence). Trimming at V came to 4 bases and at J to 2 bases, leaving 2 bases not matched to a gene. The CDR3 is made up of 14 amino acids. The CDR3: CASSRQGATYEQYF. The CDR3 bases are TGTGCCAGCAGCCGACAGGGGGCCACCTACGAGCAGTACTTC.

This clonotype has a handful of counts. The genes are TRBV6-6 and TRBJ1-4; a possible D gene is TRBD1 (5 bases). Germline V gene sequence: CDR1 MNHNY, CDR2 SVGAGI (reference sequence). The V and J ends lost 7 bases and 5 bases respectively, with 14 bases between them. This CDR3 is built from 14 residues. For the CDR3, the DNA is TGTGCCAGCACCCCGGGGGAGCTCAATGAAAAACTGTTTTTT. Amino acids: CASTPGELNEKLFF.

This clonotype was detected many times. V usage is TRBV6-5 and J usage is TRBJ1-5; D unresolved. Germline assignment: CDR1 MNHEY and CDR2 SVGAGI. V was trimmed by 3 bases and J by 6 bases, leaving 9 bases between them. This CDR3 spans 13 amino acids. CDR3 bases: TGTGCCAGCAGTTATGGCCGGGGTCAGCCCCAGCATTTT. Translating it yields CASSYGRGQPQHF.

Concerning this clonotype: One end of the junction varies from germline; a read error may be responsible. The rearrangement links TRBV7-7 to TRBJ1-1; 8 bases agree with TRBD1. The CDR3 sequence is 13 residues long. CDR1 and CDR2 (germline): SSHAT, FNYEAQ (reference sequence). CDR3 amino acids: CASSLGTGTEAFF. The CDR3, as DNA: TGTGCTAGCAGCTTAGGGACAGGCACTGAAGCTTTCTTT.